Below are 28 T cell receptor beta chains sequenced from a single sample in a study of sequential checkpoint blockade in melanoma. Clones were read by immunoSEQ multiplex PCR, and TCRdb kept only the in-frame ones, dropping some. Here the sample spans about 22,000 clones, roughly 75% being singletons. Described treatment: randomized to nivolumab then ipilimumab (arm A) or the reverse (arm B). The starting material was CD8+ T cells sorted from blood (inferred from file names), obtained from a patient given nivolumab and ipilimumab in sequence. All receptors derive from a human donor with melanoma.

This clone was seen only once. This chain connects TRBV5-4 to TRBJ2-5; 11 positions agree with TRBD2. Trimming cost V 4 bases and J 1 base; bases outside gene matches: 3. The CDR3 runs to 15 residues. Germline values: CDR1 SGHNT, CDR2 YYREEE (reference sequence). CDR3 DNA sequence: TGTGCCAGCAGCCCGGGACTAGCGGTCCAAGAGACCCAGTACTTC. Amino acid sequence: CASSPGLAVQETQYF. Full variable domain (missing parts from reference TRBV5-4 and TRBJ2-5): ETGVTQSPTHLIKTRGQQVTLRCSSQSGHNTVSWYQQALGQGPQFIFQYYREEENGRGNFPPRFSGLQFPNYSSELNVNALELDDSALYLCASSPGLAVQETQYFGPGTRLLVL.

The CDR3 loop is CASHRVEGELFF. The DNA of the CDR3 is TGTGCCAGTCACAGGGTAGAGGGGGAGCTGTTTTTT. J is TRBJ2-2 and V is TRBV7-3, with D perhaps TRBD1 (6 bases). Looked up from germline, CDR1 is SGHTA and CDR2 is FQGTGA. The CDR3 spans 12 residues. V lost 9 bases, J lost 8 bases, and 13 bases lay in between. Full variable domain (missing parts from reference TRBV7-3 and TRBJ2-2): GAGVSQTPSNKVTEKGKYVELRCDPISGHTALYWYRQSLGQGPEFLIYFQGTGAADDSGLPNDRFFAVRPEGSVSTLKIQRTERGDSAVYLCASHRVEGELFFGEGSRLTVL.

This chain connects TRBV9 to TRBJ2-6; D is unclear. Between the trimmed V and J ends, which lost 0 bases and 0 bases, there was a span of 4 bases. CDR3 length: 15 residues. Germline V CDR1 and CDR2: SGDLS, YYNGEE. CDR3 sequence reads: CASSVVSSGANVLTF. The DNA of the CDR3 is TGTGCCAGCAGCGTAGTCTCCTCTGGGGCCAACGTCCTGACTTTC.

The CDR3 sequence is CASSSIAGGPLDTQYF. The CDR3 bases are TGTGCCAGCAGTTCGATAGCGGGGGGGCCCCTAGATACGCAGTATTTT. The chain couples TRBV7-2 to TRBJ2-3; the match to TRBD2 covers 11 bases. J gave up 5 bases and V 6 bases, and 10 bases lay outside the gene matches. The CDR3 is 16 residues long. CDR1 and CDR2 from the germline V gene are SGHTA and FQGNSA.

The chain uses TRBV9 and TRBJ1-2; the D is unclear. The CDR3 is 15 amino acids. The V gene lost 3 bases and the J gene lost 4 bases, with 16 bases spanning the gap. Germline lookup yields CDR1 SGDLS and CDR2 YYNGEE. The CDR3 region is CASSAGPLTTYGYTF. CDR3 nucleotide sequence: TGTGCCAGCAGCGCGGGTCCCCTGACTACCTATGGCTACACCTTC. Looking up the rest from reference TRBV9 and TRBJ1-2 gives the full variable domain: DSGVTQTPKHLITATGQRVTLRCSPRSGDLSVYWYQQSLDQGLQFLIQYYNGEERAKGNILERFSAQQFPDLHSELNLSSLELGDSALYFCASSAGPLTTYGYTFGSGTRLTVV.

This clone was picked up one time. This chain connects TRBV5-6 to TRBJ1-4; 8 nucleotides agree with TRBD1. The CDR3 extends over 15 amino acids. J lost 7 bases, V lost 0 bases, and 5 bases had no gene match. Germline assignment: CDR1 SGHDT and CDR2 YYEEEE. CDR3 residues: CASSLEGRGPEKLFF. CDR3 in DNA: TGTGCCAGCAGCTTGGAGGGCAGGGGGCCTGAAAAACTGTTTTTT.

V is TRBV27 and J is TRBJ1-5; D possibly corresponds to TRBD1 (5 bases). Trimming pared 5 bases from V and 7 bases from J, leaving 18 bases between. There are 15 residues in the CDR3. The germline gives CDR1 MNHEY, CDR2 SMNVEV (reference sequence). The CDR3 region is CASSGGTAGRQPQHF. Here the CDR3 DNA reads TGTGCCAGCAGTGGGGGGACCGCGGGGCGCCAGCCCCAGCATTTT.

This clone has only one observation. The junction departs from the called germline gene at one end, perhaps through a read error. For the CDR3, the DNA is TGCGCCAGCAGCCTTGGGACAGGGGGCTCTGGAAACACCATATATTTT. This sequence encodes CASSLGTGGSGNTIYF. The genes are TRBV5-4 and TRBJ1-3; TRBD1 matches 11 bases. Germline CDR1 and CDR2: SGHNT and YYREEE (reference sequence). This CDR3 spans 16 amino acids.

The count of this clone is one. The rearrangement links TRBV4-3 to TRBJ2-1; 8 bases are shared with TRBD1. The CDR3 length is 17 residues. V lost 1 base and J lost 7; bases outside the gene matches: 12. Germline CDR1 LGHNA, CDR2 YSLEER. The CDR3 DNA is TGCGCCAGCAGCCAAGCCAGGGGGCTAGGTGGAAGTAATGAGCAGTTCTTC. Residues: CASSQARGLGGSNEQFF.

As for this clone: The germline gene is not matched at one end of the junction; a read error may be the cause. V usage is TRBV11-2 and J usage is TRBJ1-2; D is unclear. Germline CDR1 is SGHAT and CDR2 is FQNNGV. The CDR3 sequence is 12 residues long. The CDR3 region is CASSLGNGAGAF. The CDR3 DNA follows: TGTGCCAGCAGCTTAGGGAACGGAGCGGGCGCCTTC.

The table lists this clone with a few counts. For the CDR3, the DNA is TGTGCCAGCACCCGACAGCTCCCTAACACTGAAGCTTTCTTT. Translation: CASTRQLPNTEAFF. This chain connects TRBV21-1 to TRBJ1-1; no DNA check was done on the table's D call, TRBD1. TRBV21-1 is a documented pseudogene. The CDR3 runs to 14 residues.

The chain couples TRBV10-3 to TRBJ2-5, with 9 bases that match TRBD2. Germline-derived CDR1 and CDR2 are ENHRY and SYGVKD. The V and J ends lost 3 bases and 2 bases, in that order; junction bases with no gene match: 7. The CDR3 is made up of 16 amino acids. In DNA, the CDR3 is TGTGCCATCAGTGACGTGGCTAGCGGGGTTCAAGAGACCCAGTACTTC. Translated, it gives CAISDVASGVQETQYF.

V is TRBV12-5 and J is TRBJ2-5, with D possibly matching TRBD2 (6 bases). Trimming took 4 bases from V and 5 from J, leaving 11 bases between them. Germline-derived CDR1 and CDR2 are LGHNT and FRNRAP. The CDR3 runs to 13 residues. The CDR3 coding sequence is TGTGCTAGTGGTTGGGACTTAAGGGAGACCCAGTACTTC. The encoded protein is CASGWDLRETQYF.

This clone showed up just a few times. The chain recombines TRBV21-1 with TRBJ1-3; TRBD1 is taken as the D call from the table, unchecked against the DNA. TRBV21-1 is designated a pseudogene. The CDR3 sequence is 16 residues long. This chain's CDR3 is CASSGDSRGSGNTIYF. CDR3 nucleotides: TGTGCCAGCAGCGGTGATTCTAGGGGCTCTGGAAACACCATATATTTT.

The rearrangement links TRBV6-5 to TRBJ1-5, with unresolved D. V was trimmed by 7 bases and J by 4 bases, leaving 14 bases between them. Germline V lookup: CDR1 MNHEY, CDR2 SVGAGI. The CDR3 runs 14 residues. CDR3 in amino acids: CASTDTARNQPQHF. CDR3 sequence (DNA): TGTGCCAGCACCGACACGGCTCGAAATCAGCCCCAGCATTTT.

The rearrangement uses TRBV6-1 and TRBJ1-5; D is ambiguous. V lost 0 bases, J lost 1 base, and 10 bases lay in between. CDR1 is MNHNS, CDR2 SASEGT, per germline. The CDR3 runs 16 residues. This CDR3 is CASSEALGGSNQPQHF. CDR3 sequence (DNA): TGTGCCAGCAGTGAAGCGTTGGGCGGGAGCAATCAGCCCCAGCATTTT.

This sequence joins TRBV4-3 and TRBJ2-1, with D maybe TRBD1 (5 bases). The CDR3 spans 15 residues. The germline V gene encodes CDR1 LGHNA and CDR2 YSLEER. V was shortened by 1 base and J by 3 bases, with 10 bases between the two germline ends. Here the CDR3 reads CASSQVRVGYNEQFF. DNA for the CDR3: TGCGCCAGCAGCCAAGTCAGGGTGGGCTACAATGAGCAGTTCTTC.

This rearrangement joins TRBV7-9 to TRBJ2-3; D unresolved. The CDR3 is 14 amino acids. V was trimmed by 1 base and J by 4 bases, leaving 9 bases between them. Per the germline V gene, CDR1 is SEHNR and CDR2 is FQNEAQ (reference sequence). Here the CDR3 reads CASSLGSMPDTQYF. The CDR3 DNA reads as TGTGCCAGCAGCTTAGGGTCTATGCCAGATACGCAGTATTTT.

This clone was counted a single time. Here the CDR3 reads CASSLEQATDTQYF. As DNA, the CDR3 is TGCGCCAGCAGCTTGGAACAGGCCACAGATACGCAGTATTTT. This chain connects TRBV5-1 to TRBJ2-3; maybe TRBD1 (5 bases). Germline V lookup: CDR1 SGHRS, CDR2 YFSETQ. Trimming took 0 bases from V and 2 from J, leaving 7 bases between them. This CDR3 has 14 residues.

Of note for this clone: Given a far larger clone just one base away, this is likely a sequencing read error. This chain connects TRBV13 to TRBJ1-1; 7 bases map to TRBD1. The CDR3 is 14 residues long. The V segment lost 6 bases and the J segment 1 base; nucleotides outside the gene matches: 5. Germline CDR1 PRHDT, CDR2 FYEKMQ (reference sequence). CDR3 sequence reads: CASREGARNTEAFF. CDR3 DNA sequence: TGTGCCAGCAGGGAGGGGGCTAGGAACACTGAAGCTTTCTTT.

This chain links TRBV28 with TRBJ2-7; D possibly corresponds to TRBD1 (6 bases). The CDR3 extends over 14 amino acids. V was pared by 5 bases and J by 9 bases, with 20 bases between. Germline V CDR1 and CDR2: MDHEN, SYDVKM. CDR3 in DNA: TGTGCCAGCAGTCCTTGGGTATCAGGGGTCGCGCAGTACTTC. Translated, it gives CASSPWVSGVAQYF.

The CDR3 bases are TGTGCCAGCAGTGAGTTCAGGTATGCAGATACGCAGTATTTT. Amino acids: CASSEFRYADTQYF. The chain has TRBV6-1 and TRBJ2-3; D is uncertain. The ends were cut back, 3 bases at V and 4 bases at J, with 11 bases in the middle. Germline CDR1 is MNHNS and CDR2 is SASEGT. This CDR3 spans 14 amino acids.

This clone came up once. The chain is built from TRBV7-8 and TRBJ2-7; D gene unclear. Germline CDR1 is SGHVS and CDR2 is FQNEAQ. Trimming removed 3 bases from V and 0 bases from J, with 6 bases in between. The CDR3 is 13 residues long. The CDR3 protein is CASSFGVSYEQYV. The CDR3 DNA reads TGTGCCAGCAGCTTCGGAGTCTCCTACGAGCAGTACGTC.

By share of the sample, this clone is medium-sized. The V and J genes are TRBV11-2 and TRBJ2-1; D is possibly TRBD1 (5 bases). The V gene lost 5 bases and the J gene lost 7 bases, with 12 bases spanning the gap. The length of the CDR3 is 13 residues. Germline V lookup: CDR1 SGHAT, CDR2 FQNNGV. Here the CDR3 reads CASSLSQGNEQFF. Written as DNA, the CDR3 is TGTGCCAGCAGCCTTAGTCAGGGAAATGAGCAGTTCTTC. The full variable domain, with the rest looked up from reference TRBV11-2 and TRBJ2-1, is EAGVAQSPRYKIIEKRQSVAFWCNPISGHATLYWYQQILGQGPKLLIQFQNNGVVDDSQLPKDRFSAERLKGVDSTLKIQPAKLEDSAVYLCASSLSQGNEQFFGPGTRLTVL.

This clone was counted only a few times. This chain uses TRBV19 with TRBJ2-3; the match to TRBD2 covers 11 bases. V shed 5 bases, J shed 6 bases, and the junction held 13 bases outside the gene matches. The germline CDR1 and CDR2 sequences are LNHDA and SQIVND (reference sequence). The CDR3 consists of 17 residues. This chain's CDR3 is CASSHGVAGGPWDTQYF. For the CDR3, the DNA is TGTGCCAGTAGTCATGGGGTAGCGGGGGGGCCTTGGGATACGCAGTATTTT. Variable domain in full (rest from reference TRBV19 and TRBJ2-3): DGGITQSPKYLFRKEGQNVTLSCEQNLNHDAMYWYRQDPGQGLRLIYYSQIVNDFQKGDIAEGYSVSREKKESFPLTVTSAQKNPTAFYLCASSHGVAGGPWDTQYFGPGTRLTVL.

CDR3 bases: TGTGCCAGCGCGGGGCAAGAGACCCAGTACTTC. Protein product: CASAGQETQYF. V is TRBV28 and J is TRBJ2-5; perhaps TRBD2 as D (6 bases). CDR1 is MDHEN, CDR2 SYDVKM, per germline. V dropped 8 bases and J dropped 2 bases, with 6 bases sitting between them. This CDR3 contains 11 residues.

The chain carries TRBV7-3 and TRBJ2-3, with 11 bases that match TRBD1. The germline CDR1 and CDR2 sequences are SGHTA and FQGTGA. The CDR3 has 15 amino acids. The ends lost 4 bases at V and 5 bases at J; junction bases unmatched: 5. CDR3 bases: TGTGCCAGCAGCTGGACAGGGGGCGCGGGAGATACGCAGTATTTT. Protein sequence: CASSWTGGAGDTQYF. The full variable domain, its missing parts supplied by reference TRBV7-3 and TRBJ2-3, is GAGVSQTPSNKVTEKGKYVELRCDPISGHTALYWYRQSLGQGPEFLIYFQGTGAADDSGLPNDRFFAVRPEGSVSTLKIQRTERGDSAVYLCASSWTGGAGDTQYFGPGTRLTVL.

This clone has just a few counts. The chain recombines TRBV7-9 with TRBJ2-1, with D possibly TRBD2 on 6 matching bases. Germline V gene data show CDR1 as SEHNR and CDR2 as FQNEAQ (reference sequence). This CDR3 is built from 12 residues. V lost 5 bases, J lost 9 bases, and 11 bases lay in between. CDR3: CASSGRRGEQFF. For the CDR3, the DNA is TGTGCCAGCAGCGGTCGGAGGGGTGAGCAGTTCTTC.